Each of the 9 T cell receptor beta chains below was sequenced from the same sample in a study of CD8 T cells in Susac syndrome. Roughly 0.45 to 1 ug RNA was reverse transcribed with random hexamers. TCRdb passed the immunoSEQ multiplex PCR reads through MiXCR, listing each CDR3 protein once. The sample includes about 160,000 distinct CDR3 sequences, 93% of them seen just once. The sample was CD4+ T cells from PBMCs. The source is a human donor in good health.

The chain carries TRBV2 and TRBJ2-5, with TRBD1 matching over 10 bases. J was trimmed by 5 bases and V by 6 bases; bases with no gene match: 9. The CDR3 covers 15 residues. Germline V gene lookup returns CDR1 SNHLY and CDR2 FYNNEI. The CDR3 loop is CASRGPGQGFETQYF. The CDR3 nucleotides are TGTGCCAGCAGGGGCCCGGGACAGGGGTTCGAGACCCAGTACTTC.

This chain joins TRBV4-1 and TRBJ1-1; the D is unclear. Germline V lookup: CDR1 MGHRA, CDR2 YSYEKL. Trimming stripped 3 bases from V and 0 bases from J, with 5 bases between. This CDR3 has 13 amino acids. The chain's CDR3 is CASSHPMNTEAFF. The CDR3 bases are TGCGCCAGCAGCCATCCCATGAACACTGAAGCTTTCTTT.

The V call is TRBV15, the J call TRBJ2-7; 13 positions match TRBD2. Germline values: CDR1 LNHNV, CDR2 YYDKDF (reference sequence). Unmatched junction bases numbered 3, after V lost 5 bases and J lost 2 bases. CDR3 length: 15 residues. Here the CDR3 DNA reads TGTGCCACCAGCCCCGGACTAGCGGGGGCCTACGAGCAGTACTTC. Its protein is CATSPGLAGAYEQYF.

This chain uses TRBV2 with TRBJ2-3, with D tentatively TRBD2 (6 bases). CDR1 is SNHLY and CDR2 is FYNNEI in the germline V gene. The V and J ends lost 4 bases and 5 bases respectively, with 16 bases between them. This CDR3 comprises 15 residues. CDR3 DNA: TGTGCCAGCAGTGGGAGGGTCGCGCCTCAAGATACGCAGTATTTT. Its translation is CASSGRVAPQDTQYF.

This clonotype has only one observation. The chain recombines TRBV12-3 or TRBV12-4 with TRBJ2-7; 8 bases are a match to TRBD2. J lost 2 bases, V lost 8 bases, and 2 bases had no gene match. CDR3 length equals 12 residues. The CDR3: CASRGGAYEQYF. CDR3 in DNA: TGTGCCAGCCGGGGGGGAGCCTACGAGCAGTACTTC.

The rearrangement joins TRBV7-2 to TRBJ2-7, with a weak D call TRBD2 (7 bases). Germline CDR1 is SGHTA and CDR2 is FQGNSA. Trimming took off 5 bases at V and 0 bases at J, with 14 bases between the two ends. This CDR3 has 15 amino acids. CDR3 in amino acids: CASSPGGPRSYEQYF. The DNA of the CDR3 is TGTGCCAGCAGCCCCGGGGGGCCGCGCTCCTACGAGCAGTACTTC.

This clonotype was seen a few times. The V gene is TRBV30, the J gene TRBJ1-4, with no clear D. The CDR3 has 15 amino acids. The V gene lost 2 bases and the J gene lost 3 bases, with 13 bases spanning the gap. Germline-derived CDR1 and CDR2 are GTSNPN and SVGIG (reference sequence). The CDR3 DNA reads TGTGCCTGGAGTCCCGGGGAATGGGCTAATGAAAAACTGTTTTTT. It encodes CAWSPGEWANEKLFF.

This clonotype turned up a few times. V usage is TRBV7-2 and J usage is TRBJ1-4; D is undetermined. The CDR3 is 14 residues long. CDR1 is SGHTA and CDR2 is FQGNSA in the germline V gene. V was cut by 6 bases and J by 5 bases, with 13 bases left in between. The CDR3 nucleotides are TGTGCCAGCAGTCCAGCGGGGTACAATGAAAAACTGTTTTTT. Protein: CASSPAGYNEKLFF. The full variable domain, completed using reference TRBV7-2 and TRBJ1-4, is GAGVSQSPSNKVTEKGKDVELRCDPISGHTALYWYRQSLGQGLEFLIYFQGNSAPDKSGLPSDRFSAERTGGSVSTLTIQRTQQEDSAVYLCASSPAGYNEKLFFGSGTQLSVL.

This rearrangement joins TRBV20-1 to TRBJ2-7; 8 nucleotides align to TRBD1. Germline V gene sequence: CDR1 DFQATT, CDR2 SNEGSKA (reference sequence). V was pared by 5 bases and J by 7 bases, with 13 bases of the junction left unmatched. This CDR3 has 14 residues. DNA of the CDR3: TGCAGTGCTTTATCCGGGACAGGCGTTGAAGAGCAGTACTTC. Translating it yields CSALSGTGVEEQYF.